This T cell receptor beta chain was identified during a study of shared clonotypes between healthy human individuals. CD45RO-negative, CCR7-selected cells formed the naive CD8 fraction, which excluded terminally differentiated effector memory CD45RA+ cells. Genomic DNA (from each subset) was split evenly across several immunoSEQ plates. The repertoire was sequenced with immunoSEQ multiplex PCR; TCRdb's copy has only in-frame clones and lacks some. This table has about 2,100,000 clones, 93% appearing once. The CDR3 loop spans 13 amino acids. V was pared by 7 bases and J by 7 bases, with 6 bases of the junction left unmatched. Germline values: CDR1 MNHEY, CDR2 SMNVEV (reference sequence).

This sequence was found in a man aged 18 to 30 in good health. Some clones in this sample may be carry-over from other donors' samples. The J gene is TRBJ2-1, the V gene TRBV27; 8 bases line up with TRBD2. Sequencing was performed on naive CD8+ T cells from PBMCs. The CDR3 protein is CASNPGLDNEQFF. In DNA, the CDR3 is TGTGCCAGCAACCCGGGACTAGATAATGAGCAGTTCTTC.